This TCR beta chain was sequenced in a study of blood T cell repertoires in COVID-19. The wider study: Italy, Spain and the United States were the sources of the convalescent and acute COVID-19 samples.

Assay used: immunoSEQ multiplex PCR; TCRdb lists only in-frame clones, some missing. The table includes 300,000 to 450,000 clones, approximately 87% detected once. CDR1 is SGHAT, CDR2 FQNNGV, per germline. The J segment lost 3 bases and the V segment lost 6 bases, leaving 8 bases of the junction unmatched. The CDR3 has 14 residues. Recruits, aged roughly 18 to 95 years, lived in 24 US areas. Cohorts were determined from participant-reported clinical history. The sequence derives from a man aged 40-55 years in a cohort exposed to, infected with or recovered from COVID-19 (not recorded which). The sequencing sample was made of PBMCs or T cells enriched from blood (not recorded which). The chain combines TRBV11-2 with TRBJ2-7; 7 bases match TRBD1. CDR3 nucleotides: TGTGCCAGCAGTCCATACACAGGGGACTACGAGCAGTACTTC. Protein sequence: CASSPYTGDYEQYF.